This entry concerns a single T cell receptor (beta chain). The antigen is unknown. This specimen comes from a study of OX40 agonist ivuxolimab in advanced cancers. Study details: Of mixed ages from about 20 to 80 and averaging roughly 66 years, the group was around 78% male.

Findings and limits, study-wide: In general, CD8+ T cells held more expanded clones than CD4+ did, on average. Dose levels from 0.1 to 3.0 mg/kg saw CD4+ and CD8+ blood T cells expand clonally by week 6. Expanded peripheral T cell antigen specificity was not determined.

CDR3 length: 15 residues. V lost 4 bases, J lost 8 bases, and 9 bases stayed unmatched. Germline V gives CDR1 SGHAT, CDR2 FQNNGV. The assay was immunoSEQ multiplex PCR, and TCRdb's table has in-frame clones only and misses some. Of about 15,000 clones in the sample, approximately 86% were seen once. The specimen comprised CD4+ or CD8+ T cells sorted from blood, sampled in a trial of the OX40 agonist ivuxolimab. The sequence was obtained from an adult with an advanced solid tumor such as melanoma, head and neck, liver or kidney cancer. The V and J genes are TRBV11-2 and TRBJ2-1, with 9 bases aligning to TRBD2. The CDR3 bases are TGTGCCAGCAGCTCTCTTAGCGGGAGTGGAGATGAGCAGTTCTTC. Its protein is CASSSLSGSGDEQFF.